The sequence of this T cell receptor (beta chain) was determined in a study of T cell clusters in autoimmune cytopenias. Findings and caveats of the study: TRB repertoire shifts in secondary cytopenia and chronic lymphocytic leukemia mostly reflected lymphoma, not autoimmunity.

As concerns this clonotype: The antigen remains unidentified.

Germline CDR1 MNHEY, CDR2 SMNVEV (reference sequence). The length of the CDR3 is 15 residues. Some 39,000 genome equivalents of blood DNA were amplified for TRB. One tube held mixed TRB-A and TRB-B primer pools for touch-down PCR. TCRdb reprocessed the multiplex PCR reads and stores each CDR3 protein as one record, lacking DNA. The clone table shows roughly 4,400 distinct CDR3 sequences, with the ten largest holding 70%. This same sample was also taken into another study, of T cell repertoires in aging, cancer and after chemotherapy. That study reports: Clear clonal overlap appeared across healthy donor samples taken over several months to years.

Sequenced sample: peripheral blood. The TCR comes from a human donor in good health. The chain joins TRBV27 to TRBJ1-1; the TCRdb D gene call, TRBD1, has no DNA to confirm it. CDR3 sequence: CASSFTGHKNTEAFF.